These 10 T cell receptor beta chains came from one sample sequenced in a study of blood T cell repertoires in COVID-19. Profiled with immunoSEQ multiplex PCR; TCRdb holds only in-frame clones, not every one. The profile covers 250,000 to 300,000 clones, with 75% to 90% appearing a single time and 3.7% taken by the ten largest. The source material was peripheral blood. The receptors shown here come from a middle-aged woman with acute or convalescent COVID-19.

CDR3 in amino acids: CSVEETGAGSYNEQFF. The CDR3 DNA reads TGCAGCGTTGAGGAGACAGGGGCGGGCTCCTACAATGAGCAGTTCTTC. The chain combines TRBV29-1 with TRBJ2-1; 8 bases fit TRBD1. Germline assignment: CDR1 SQVTM and CDR2 ANQGSEA. The CDR3 is 16 amino acids. Unmatched junction bases numbered 7, after V lost 3 bases and J lost 0 bases.

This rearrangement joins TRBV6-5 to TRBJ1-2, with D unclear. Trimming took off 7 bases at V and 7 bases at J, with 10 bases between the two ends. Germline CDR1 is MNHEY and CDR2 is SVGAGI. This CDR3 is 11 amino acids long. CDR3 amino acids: CASTDPGGYTF. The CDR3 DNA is TGTGCCAGCACCGACCCGGGTGGCTACACCTTC.

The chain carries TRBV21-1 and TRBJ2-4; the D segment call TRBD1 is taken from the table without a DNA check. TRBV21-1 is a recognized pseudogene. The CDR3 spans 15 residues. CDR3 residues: CASSKMWTGKNIQYF. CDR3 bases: TGTGCCAGCAGCAAAATGTGGACAGGAAAAAACATTCAGTACTTC.

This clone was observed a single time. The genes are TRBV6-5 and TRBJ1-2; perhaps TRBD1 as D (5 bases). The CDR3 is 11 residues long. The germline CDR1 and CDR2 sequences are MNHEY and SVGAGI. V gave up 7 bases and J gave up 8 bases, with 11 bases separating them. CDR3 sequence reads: CASNQGGGYTF. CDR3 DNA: TGTGCCAGCAATCAGGGAGGCGGCTACACCTTC.

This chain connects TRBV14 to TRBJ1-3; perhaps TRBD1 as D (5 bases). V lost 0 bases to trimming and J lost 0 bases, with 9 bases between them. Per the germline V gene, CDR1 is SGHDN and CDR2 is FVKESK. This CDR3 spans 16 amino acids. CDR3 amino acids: CASSQDIDSSGNTIYF. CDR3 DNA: TGTGCCAGCAGCCAAGATATAGACAGCTCTGGAAACACCATATATTTT.

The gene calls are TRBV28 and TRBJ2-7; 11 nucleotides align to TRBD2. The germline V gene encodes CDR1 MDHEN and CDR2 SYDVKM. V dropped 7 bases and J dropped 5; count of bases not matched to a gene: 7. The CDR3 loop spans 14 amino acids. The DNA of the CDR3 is TGTGCCAGCACCTTAGCGGGGGGGCCCAACGAGCAGTACGTC. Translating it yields CASTLAGGPNEQYV.

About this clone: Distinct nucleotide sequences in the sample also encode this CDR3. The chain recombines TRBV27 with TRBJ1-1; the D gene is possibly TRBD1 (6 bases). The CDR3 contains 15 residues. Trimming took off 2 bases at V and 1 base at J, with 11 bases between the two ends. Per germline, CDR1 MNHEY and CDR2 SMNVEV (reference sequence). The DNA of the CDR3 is TGTGCCAGCAGTTTAACAGGGTTGGGGAACACTGAAGCTTTCTTT. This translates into CASSLTGLGNTEAFF.

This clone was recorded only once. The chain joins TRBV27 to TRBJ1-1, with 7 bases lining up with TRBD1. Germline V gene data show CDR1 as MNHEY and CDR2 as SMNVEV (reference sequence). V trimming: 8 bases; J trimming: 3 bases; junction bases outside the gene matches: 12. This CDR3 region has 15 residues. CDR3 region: CASQPARGAHTEAFF. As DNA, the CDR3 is TGTGCCAGCCAACCCGCCAGGGGGGCTCACACTGAAGCTTTCTTT.

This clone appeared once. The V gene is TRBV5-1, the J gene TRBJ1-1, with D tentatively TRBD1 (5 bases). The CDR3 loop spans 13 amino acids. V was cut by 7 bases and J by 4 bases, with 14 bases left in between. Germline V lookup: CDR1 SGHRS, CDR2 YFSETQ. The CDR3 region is CASGLSGGTEAFF. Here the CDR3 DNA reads TGCGCCAGCGGCCTCTCGGGGGGCACTGAAGCTTTCTTT.

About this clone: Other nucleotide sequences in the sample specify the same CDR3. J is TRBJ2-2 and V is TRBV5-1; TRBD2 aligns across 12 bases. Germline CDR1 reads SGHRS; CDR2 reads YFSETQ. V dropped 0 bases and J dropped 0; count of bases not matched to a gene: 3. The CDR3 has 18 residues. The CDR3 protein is CASSLGLAGGPNTGELFF. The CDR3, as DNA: TGCGCCAGCAGCTTGGGGCTAGCGGGGGGGCCGAACACCGGGGAGCTGTTTTTT.